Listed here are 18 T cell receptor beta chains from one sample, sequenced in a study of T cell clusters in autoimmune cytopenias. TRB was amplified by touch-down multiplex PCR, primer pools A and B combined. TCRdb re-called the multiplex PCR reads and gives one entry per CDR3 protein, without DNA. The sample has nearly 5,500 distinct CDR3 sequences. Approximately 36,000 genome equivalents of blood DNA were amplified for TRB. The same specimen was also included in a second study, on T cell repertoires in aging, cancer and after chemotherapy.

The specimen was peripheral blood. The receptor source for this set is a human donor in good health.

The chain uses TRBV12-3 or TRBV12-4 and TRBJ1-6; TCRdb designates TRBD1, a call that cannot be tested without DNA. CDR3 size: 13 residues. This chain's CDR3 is CASGRTGGSPLHF.

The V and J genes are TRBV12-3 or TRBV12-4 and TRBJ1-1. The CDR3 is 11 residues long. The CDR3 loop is CASSTLTEAFF.

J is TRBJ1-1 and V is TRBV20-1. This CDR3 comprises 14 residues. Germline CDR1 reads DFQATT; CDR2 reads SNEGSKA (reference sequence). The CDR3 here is CSARDRRSNTEAFF.

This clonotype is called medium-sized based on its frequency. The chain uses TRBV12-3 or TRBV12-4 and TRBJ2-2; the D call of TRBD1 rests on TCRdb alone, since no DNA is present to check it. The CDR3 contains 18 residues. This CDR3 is CASSPRTGGPRRTGELFF.

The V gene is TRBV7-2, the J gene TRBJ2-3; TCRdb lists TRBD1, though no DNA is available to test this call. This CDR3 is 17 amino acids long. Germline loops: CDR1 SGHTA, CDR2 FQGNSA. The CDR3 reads CASSQDPRTQAGDTQYF.

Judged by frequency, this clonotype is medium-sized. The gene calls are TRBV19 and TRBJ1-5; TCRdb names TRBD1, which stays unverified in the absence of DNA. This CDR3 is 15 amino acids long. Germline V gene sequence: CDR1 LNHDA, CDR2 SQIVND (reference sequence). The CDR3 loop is CASSIGQGANQPQHF.

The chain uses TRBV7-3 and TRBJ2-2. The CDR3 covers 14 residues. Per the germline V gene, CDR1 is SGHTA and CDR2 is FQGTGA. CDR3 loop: CASSLGSGNGELFF. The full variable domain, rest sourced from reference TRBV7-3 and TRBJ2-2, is GAGVSQTPSNKVTEKGKYVELRCDPISGHTALYWYRQSLGQGPEFLIYFQGTGAADDSGLPNDRFFAVRPEGSVSTLKIQRTERGDSAVYLCASSLGSGNGELFFGEGSRLTVL.

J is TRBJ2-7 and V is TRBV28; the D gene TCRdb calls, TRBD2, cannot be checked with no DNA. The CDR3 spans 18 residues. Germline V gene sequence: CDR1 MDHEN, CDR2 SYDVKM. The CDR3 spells CASSFRINLAGGSYEQYF.

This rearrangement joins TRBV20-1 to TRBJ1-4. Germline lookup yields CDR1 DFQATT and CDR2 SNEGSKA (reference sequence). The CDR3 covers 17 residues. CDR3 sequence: CSARGGTRASTNEKLFF.

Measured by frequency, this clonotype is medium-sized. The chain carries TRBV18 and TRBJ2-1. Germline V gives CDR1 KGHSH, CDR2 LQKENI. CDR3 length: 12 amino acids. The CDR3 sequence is CASSLERDEQFF. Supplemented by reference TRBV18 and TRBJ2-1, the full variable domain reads NAGVMQNPRHLVRRRGQEARLRCSPMKGHSHVYWYRQLPEEGLKFMVYLQKENIIDESGMPKERFSAEFPKEGPSILRIQQVVRGDSAAYFCASSLERDEQFFGPGTRLTVL.

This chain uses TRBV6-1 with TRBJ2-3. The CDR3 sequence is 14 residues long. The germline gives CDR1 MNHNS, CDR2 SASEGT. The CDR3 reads CASSELASADTQYF.

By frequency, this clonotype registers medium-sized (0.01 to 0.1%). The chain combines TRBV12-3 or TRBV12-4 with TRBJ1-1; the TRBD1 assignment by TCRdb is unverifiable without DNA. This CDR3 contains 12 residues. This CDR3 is CASSLLARGSFF.

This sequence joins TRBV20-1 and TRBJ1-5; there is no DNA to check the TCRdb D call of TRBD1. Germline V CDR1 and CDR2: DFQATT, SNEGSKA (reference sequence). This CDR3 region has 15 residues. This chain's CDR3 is CSARDPTGMSQPQHF.

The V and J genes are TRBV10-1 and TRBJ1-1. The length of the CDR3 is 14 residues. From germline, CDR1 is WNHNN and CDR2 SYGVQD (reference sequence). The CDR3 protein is CASGPGTTNTEAFF.

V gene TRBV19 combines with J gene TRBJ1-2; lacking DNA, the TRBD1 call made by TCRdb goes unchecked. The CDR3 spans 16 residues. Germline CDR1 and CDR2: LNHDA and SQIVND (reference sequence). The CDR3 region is CASRGQGRNRFPGYTF.

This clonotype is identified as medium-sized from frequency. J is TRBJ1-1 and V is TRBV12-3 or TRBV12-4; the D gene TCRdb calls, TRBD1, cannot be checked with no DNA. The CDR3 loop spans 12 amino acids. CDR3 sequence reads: CASSRGTYEAFF.

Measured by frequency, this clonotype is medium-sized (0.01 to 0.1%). The CDR3 protein is CASSPGTSVYEQFF. The genes are TRBV5-6 and TRBJ2-1; TCRdb's D call of TRBD2 is untestable without DNA. The CDR3 loop spans 14 amino acids. Germline-derived CDR1 and CDR2 are SGHDT and YYEEEE.

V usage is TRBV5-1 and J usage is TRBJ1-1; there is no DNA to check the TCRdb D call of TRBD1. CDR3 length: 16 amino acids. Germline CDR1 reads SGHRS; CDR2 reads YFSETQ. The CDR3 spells CASSLVGGEGTTEAFF.